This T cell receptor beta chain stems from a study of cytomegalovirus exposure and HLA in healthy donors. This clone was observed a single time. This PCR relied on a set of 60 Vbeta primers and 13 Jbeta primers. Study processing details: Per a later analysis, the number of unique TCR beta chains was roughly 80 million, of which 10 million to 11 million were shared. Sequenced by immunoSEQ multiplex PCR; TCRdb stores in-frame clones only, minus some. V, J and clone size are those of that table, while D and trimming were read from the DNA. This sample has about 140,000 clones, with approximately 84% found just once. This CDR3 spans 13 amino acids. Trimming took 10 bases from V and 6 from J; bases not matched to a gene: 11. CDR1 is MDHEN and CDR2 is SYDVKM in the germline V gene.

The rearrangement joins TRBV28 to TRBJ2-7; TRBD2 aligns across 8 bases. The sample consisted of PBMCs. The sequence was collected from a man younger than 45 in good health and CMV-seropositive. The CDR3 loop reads CATSRGTRFEQYF. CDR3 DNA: TGTGCCACCAGCCGCGGGACTAGGTTCGAGCAGTACTTC.